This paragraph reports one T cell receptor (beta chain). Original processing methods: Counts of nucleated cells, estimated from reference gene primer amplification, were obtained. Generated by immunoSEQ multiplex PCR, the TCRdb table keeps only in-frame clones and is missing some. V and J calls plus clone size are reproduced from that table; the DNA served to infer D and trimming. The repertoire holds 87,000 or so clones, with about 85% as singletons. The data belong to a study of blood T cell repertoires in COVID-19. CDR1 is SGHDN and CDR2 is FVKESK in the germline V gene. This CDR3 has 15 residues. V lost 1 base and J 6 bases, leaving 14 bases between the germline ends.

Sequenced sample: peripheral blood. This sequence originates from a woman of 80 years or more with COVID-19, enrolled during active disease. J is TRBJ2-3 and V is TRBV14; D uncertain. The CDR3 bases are TGTGCCAGCAGCCAAGGACTGAGGATTCCGGATACGCAGTATTTT. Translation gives CASSQGLRIPDTQYF.